This T cell receptor (beta chain) was recorded in a study of regulatory T cells in long-lasting Graves disease. Study-wide results and caveats: Persistent disease preferred TRBV28, TRBJ1-2 and TRBJ2-5; new disease, TRBV20-1 and TRBJ2-1.

Many counts were recorded for this clonotype. Its antigen is still unknown. At one of its ends the junction is not consistent with the germline gene, which may arise from a read error. Germline-derived CDR1 and CDR2 are SGHRS and YFSETQ. This CDR3 contains 13 residues. In building TCR beta libraries, iRepertoire HTBI primers were used together with Arm-PCR of CDR3 regions. TCRdb re-analysed the multiplex PCR reads in MiXCR, keeping a single row per CDR3 protein. The profile shows around 250,000 distinct CDR3 sequences, about 20% of them singletons. Time point meaning: newly diagnosed GD, antithyroid drugs for less than 3 months. The TCR library was made from RNA that had been extracted from PBMCs in TRIzol. These data also formed part of another study, on T cells in Graves' hyperthyroidism and ophthalmopathy. As reported in that work: Disease duration under 2 months; hyperthyroidism patients were aged 18 to 65. The HTBI primer set was used in a first-round RT-PCR of the TCR CDR3.

V is TRBV5-1 and J is TRBJ1-2; D ambiguous. Sequenced here: peripheral blood mononuclear cells (PBMCs), sampled at new diagnosis, from a patient treated with antithyroid drugs. The receptor was isolated from a woman under 40 with Graves disease. Here the CDR3 reads CASSSTSPYGYTF. The CDR3, as DNA: TGTGCCAGCAGCTCGACATCCCCCTATGGCTACACCTTC.